Listed below are T cell receptor beta chains from one sample, sequenced in a study of T cells after yellow fever vaccination. TCRdb passed the 5' RACE reads through MiXCR, listing each CDR3 protein once. Of 610,000 or so distinct CDR3 sequences in the sample, approximately 13% were seen once. The sample here was PBMCs, taken on the day of the yellow fever booster vaccination. Source of these receptors: a man aged 25-45 years who received the YFV17D yellow fever vaccine. The CDR3 runs from the conserved cysteine through the conserved F or W. The D gene is left open where the match is weak. The listing skips clone size in some rows; elsewhere it reads once, few, many or a size class.

>TRBJ1-5|few|TRBD1|TRBV12-3/TRBV12-4|14
TGTGCCAGCAGTATGGGACAGGGAAATCAGCCCCAGCATTTT
CASSMGQGNQPQHF
>TRBJ2-7|many|NA|TRBV19|13
TGTGCCAGTAGTCCGGGACTCCCCTACGAGCAGTACTTC
CASSPGLPYEQYF
>TRBJ2-1|NA|NA|TRBV30|15
TGTGCCTGGAGTTGGGACTCCAGCTCCTACAATGAGCAGTTCTTC
CAWSWDSSSYNEQFF
>TRBJ2-7|few|NA|TRBV11-2|15
TGTGCCAGCAGTTTGCCGGGACAACCAGACTACGAGCAGTACTTC
CASSLPGQPDYEQYF
>TRBJ2-3|NA|NA|TRBV7-2|14
TGTGCCAGCAGCTTCCAATCGGCTAGCCAGGCGCAGTATTTT
CASSFQSASQAQYF
>TRBJ2-3|many|NA|TRBV5-1|15
TGCGCCAGTTCCACGGCCAGCCCCCCCACAGATACGCAGTATTTT
CASSTASPPTDTQYF
>TRBJ2-3|NA|NA|TRBV11-2|18
TGTGCCAGCAGCCATCGCCTGGGGAACTTCCCTAGCACAGATACGCAGTATTTT
CASSHRLGNFPSTDTQYF
>TRBJ2-2|NA|NA|TRBV25-1|14
TGTGCCACCAGTTCGATGACTGGGGCCGGGGAGCTGTTTTTT
CATSSMTGAGELFF
>TRBJ2-1|few|NA|TRBV27|17
TGTGCCACCCGGCGGAGAGGCACGGGTTACGCCTACAATGAGCAGTTCTTC
CATRRRGTGYAYNEQFF
>TRBJ1-2|NA|NA|TRBV5-6|14
TGTGCCAGCAGCTTGTACGGCACAAACTATGGCTACACCTTC
CASSLYGTNYGYTF
>TRBJ2-5|NA|NA|TRBV5-1|14
TGCGCCAGCAGCCCCCAGCCCATGGGGGAGACCCAGTACTTC
CASSPQPMGETQYF
>TRBJ2-6|many|TRBD1|TRBV7-8|14
TGTGCCAGCAGCCTTGACAGGGGATACGACGTCCTGACTTTC
CASSLDRGYDVLTF
>TRBJ1-4|NA|TRBD1|TRBV10-3|15
TGTGCCATCAGTGACCCGGACAGGACAAATGAAAAACTGTTTTTT
CAISDPDRTNEKLFF
>TRBJ2-5|NA|TRBD2|TRBV11-2|15
TGTGCCAGCAGCCATCTGACTAGCGGGCAAGAGACCCAGTACTTC
CASSHLTSGQETQYF
>TRBJ2-2|NA|NA|TRBV15|14
TGTGCCACCAGCAGAGATTCATTCACCGGGGAGCTGTTTTTT
CATSRDSFTGELFF
>TRBJ2-7|NA|NA|TRBV27|15
TGTGCCAGCAGCCGACCCGGAATCAGGGTTGATGAGCAGTACTTC
CASSRPGIRVDEQYF
>TRBJ2-7|few|TRBD2|TRBV7-9|14
TGTGCCAGCAGCCTAGCGGGAACAGAGGACGAGCAGTACTTC
CASSLAGTEDEQYF
>TRBJ2-7|NA|NA|TRBV12-3/TRBV12-4|12
TGTGCCAGCAGTTTACGGTGGTACGAGCAGTACTTC
CASSLRWYEQYF
>TRBJ2-1|NA|TRBD1|TRBV12-3/TRBV12-4|16
TGTGCCAGCAGTTTAATATTGACAGGGACCCTGGATGAGCAGTTCTTC
CASSLILTGTLDEQFF
>TRBJ2-1|NA|TRBD2|TRBV28|19
TGTGCCAGCAGGGACGGGACTAGCGGAGCGCCTACCTCCTACAATGAGCAGTTCTTC
CASRDGTSGAPTSYNEQFF
>TRBJ2-7|few|NA|TRBV20-1|12
TGCAGTGGTGGTGAGATAGCCTACGAGCAGTACTTC
CSGGEIAYEQYF
>TRBJ2-5|NA|TRBD2|TRBV27|15
TGTGCCAGCAGTTCGACTAGCGGGGGGGGTTGGACCCAGTACTTC
CASSSTSGGGWTQYF
>TRBJ1-4|few|NA|TRBV7-2|13
TGTGCCAGCAGCGGGAGGACTAATGAAAAACTGTTTTTT
CASSGRTNEKLFF
>TRBJ1-4|NA|NA|TRBV7-9|12
TGTGCCAGCAGCGAATGGGGGAGTGAACTGTTTTTT
CASSEWGSELFF
>TRBJ2-3|few|NA|TRBV9|17
TGTGCCAGCAGCGTAGAGCCCCTGGCGGACCCCACAGATACGCAGTATTTT
CASSVEPLADPTDTQYF
>TRBJ2-1|many|TRBD1|TRBV12-3/TRBV12-4|15
TGTGCCAGCAGCCACGACAGGGGGTCCTACAATGAGCAGTTCTTC
CASSHDRGSYNEQFF
>TRBJ1-2|few|NA|TRBV20-1|14
TGCAGTGCTAGGGAGACAGGCGTCCACTATGGCTACACCTTC
CSARETGVHYGYTF
>TRBJ2-3|few|NA|TRBV10-3|16
TGTGCCATCAGTGGGAGGGGACAGCAGAGCACAGATACGCAGTATTTT
CAISGRGQQSTDTQYF
>TRBJ2-7|few|TRBD2|TRBV29-1|20
TGCAGCGTTGTTCCGGGGCTACCGACTAGCGGGCTAGAGCCCCTCTACGAGCAGTACTTC
CSVVPGLPTSGLEPLYEQYF